These 8 T cell receptor beta chains were all obtained from the same sample, sequenced in a study of control samples from healthy donors and cancer patients. TCRdb keeps only in-frame clones here, not all; method: immunoSEQ multiplex PCR. The listing contains about 190,000 clones. The sequencing sample was made of blood. The source is a woman aged 30 to 39 in good health.

The V gene is TRBV6-5, the J gene TRBJ1-2; possibly TRBD1 for D (5 bases). Trimming cost V 7 bases and J 2 bases, with 11 bases left between them. The CDR3 has 13 residues. Germline lookup yields CDR1 MNHEY and CDR2 SVGAGI. The CDR3 bases are TGTGCCAGCACCGGGGGGGGGAACTATGGCTACACCTTC. As protein: CASTGGGNYGYTF.

V usage is TRBV7-2 and J usage is TRBJ1-1; tentatively, D is TRBD1 (6 bases). Germline CDR1 is SGHTA and CDR2 is FQGNSA. V was trimmed by 4 bases and J by 2 bases, leaving 11 bases between them. The CDR3 runs to 14 residues. The CDR3 region is CASSSGQRNTEAFF. For the CDR3, the DNA is TGTGCCAGCAGCTCTGGACAGAGAAACACTGAAGCTTTCTTT.

This chain links TRBV7-3 with TRBJ2-1; the match to TRBD1 covers 8 bases. Per the germline V gene, CDR1 is SGHTA and CDR2 is FQGTGA. V dropped 3 bases and J dropped 7; count of bases not matched to a gene: 8. CDR3 size: 15 residues. The CDR3 protein is CASSLRTGSRNEQFF. In DNA, the CDR3 is TGTGCCAGCAGCTTGCGGACAGGGTCCCGAAATGAGCAGTTCTTC.

The genes are TRBV4-2 and TRBJ1-6, with D uncertain. V was shortened by 1 base and J by 8 bases, with 12 bases between the two germline ends. The germline CDR1 and CDR2 sequences are LGHNA and YNFKEQ. CDR3 length equals 15 residues. CDR3 residues: CASSQGKEGYSPLHF. The CDR3 coding sequence is TGTGCCAGCAGCCAAGGAAAGGAGGGATATTCACCCCTCCACTTT.

The chain recombines TRBV4-1 with TRBJ2-7, with D unclear. V lost 2 bases, J lost 3 bases, and 11 bases lay in between. The CDR3 sequence is 14 residues long. Per the germline V gene, CDR1 is MGHRA and CDR2 is YSYEKL. The DNA of the CDR3 is TGCGCCAGCAGCCAAAAGGACGGAATCTACGAGCAGTACTTC. It specifies CASSQKDGIYEQYF.

The V and J genes are TRBV10-3 and TRBJ2-7, with no clear D. V was shortened by 4 bases and J by 6 bases, with 19 bases between the two germline ends. CDR1 is ENHRY and CDR2 is SYGVKD in the germline V gene. The CDR3 covers 15 residues. The CDR3 bases are TGTGCCATCAGTGGAGAACAGCAGATCTTTGGCGAGCAGTACTTC. Encoded protein: CAISGEQQIFGEQYF.

V usage is TRBV27 and J usage is TRBJ2-7; D unresolved. The CDR3 is made up of 12 amino acids. Per the germline V gene, CDR1 is MNHEY and CDR2 is SMNVEV (reference sequence). V shed 2 bases and J shed 6 bases, with 8 bases lying between them. CDR3 in DNA: TGTGCCAGCAGTTTAGGGAAGGGCGAGCAGTACTTC. This translates into CASSLGKGEQYF.

The chain recombines TRBV12-3 or TRBV12-4 with TRBJ2-7; 7 nucleotides line up with TRBD1. This CDR3 is built from 13 residues. V trimming: 6 bases; J trimming: 7 bases; junction bases outside the gene matches: 9. In DNA form, the CDR3 reads TGTGCCAGCAGCCCGACAGGGTCGGGAGAGCAGTACTTC. Translating it yields CASSPTGSGEQYF.